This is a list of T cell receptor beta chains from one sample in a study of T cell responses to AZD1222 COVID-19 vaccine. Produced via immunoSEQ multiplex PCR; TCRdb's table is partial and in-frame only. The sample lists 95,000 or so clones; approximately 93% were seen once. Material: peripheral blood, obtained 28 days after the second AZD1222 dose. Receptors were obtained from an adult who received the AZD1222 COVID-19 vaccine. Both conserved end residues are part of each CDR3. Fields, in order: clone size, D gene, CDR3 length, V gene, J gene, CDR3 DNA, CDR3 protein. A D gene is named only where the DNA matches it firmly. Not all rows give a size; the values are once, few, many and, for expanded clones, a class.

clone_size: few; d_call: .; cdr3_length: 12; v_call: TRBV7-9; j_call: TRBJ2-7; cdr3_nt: TGTGCCAGCGGGCAGGGGCTCGGCGAGCAGTACTTC; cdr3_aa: CASGQGLGEQYF
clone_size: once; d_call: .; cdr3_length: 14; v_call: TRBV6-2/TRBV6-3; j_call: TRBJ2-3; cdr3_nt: TGTGCCAGCAGTCCGCGACCTTGGCCAGATACGCAGTATTTT; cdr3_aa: CASSPRPWPDTQYF
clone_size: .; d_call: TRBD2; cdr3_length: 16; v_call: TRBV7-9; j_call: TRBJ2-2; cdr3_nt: TGTGCCAGCAGCCGGGGGAGCGGGATAACGGTCGGGGAGCTGTTTTTT; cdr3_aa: CASSRGSGITVGELFF
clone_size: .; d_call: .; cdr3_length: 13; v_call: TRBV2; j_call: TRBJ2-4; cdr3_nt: TGTGCCAGCATCGGGACATTCAAAAACATTCAGTACTTC; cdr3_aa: CASIGTFKNIQYF
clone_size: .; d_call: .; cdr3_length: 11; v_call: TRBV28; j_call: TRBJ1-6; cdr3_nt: TGTGCCAGCAGGGACCAGGGGCCCCTCCACTTT; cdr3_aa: CASRDQGPLHF
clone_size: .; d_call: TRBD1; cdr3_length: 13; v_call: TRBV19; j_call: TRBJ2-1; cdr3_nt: TGTGCCAGCCGGGACAGGGGTGAGAATGAGCAGTTCTTC; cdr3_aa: CASRDRGENEQFF
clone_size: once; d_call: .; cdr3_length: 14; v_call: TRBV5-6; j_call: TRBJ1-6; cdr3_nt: TGTGCCAGCAGCGTGGGACCGAGAAATTCACCCCTCCACTTT; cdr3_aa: CASSVGPRNSPLHF
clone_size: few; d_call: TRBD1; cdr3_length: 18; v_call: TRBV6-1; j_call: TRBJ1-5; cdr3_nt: TGTGCCAGCAGTGGCAGGATCGAGGACAGGGGAGTAAATCAGCCCCAGCATTTT; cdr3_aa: CASSGRIEDRGVNQPQHF
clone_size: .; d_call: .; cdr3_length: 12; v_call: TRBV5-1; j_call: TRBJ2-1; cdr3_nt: TGCGCCAGCAGCTACCAGGGACGTGAGCAGTTCTTC; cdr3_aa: CASSYQGREQFF
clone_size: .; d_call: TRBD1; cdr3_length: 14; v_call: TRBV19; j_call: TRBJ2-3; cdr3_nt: TGTGCCAGTAGTATCGGCGGACAGGGAGTTACGCAGTATTTT; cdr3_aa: CASSIGGQGVTQYF
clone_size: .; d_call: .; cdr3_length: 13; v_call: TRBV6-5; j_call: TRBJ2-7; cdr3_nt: TGTGCCAGCAGTCGCGGGTCCTCCTACGAGCAGTACTTC; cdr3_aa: CASSRGSSYEQYF
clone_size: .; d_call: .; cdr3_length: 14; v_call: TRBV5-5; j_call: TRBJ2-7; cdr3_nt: TGTGCCAGCAGCTTGGGACTCCCCTCCTACGAGCAGTACTTC; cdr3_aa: CASSLGLPSYEQYF
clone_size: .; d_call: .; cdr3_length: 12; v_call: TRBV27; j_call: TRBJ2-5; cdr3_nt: TGTGCCAGCAGTAGTTTATGGGGGACCCAGTACTTC; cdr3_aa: CASSSLWGTQYF
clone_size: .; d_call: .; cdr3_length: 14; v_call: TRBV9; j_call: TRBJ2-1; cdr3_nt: TGTGCCAGCAGCGTAACGGTAGCAAGCAATGAGCAGTTCTTC; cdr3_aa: CASSVTVASNEQFF
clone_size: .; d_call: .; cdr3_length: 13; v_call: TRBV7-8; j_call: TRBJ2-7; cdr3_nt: TGTGCCAGCAGCTTAGAGAGGAACTACGAGCAGTACTTC; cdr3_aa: CASSLERNYEQYF
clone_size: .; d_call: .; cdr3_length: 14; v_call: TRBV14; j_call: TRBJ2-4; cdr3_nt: TGTGCCAGCAGCCAAGTACAAGGGCAGGGCATTCAGTACTTC; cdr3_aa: CASSQVQGQGIQYF
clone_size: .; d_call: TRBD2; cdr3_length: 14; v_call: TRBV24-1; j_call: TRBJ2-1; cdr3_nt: TGTGCCACCAAGCATAGCGGGAGTGGCGATGAGCAGTTCTTC; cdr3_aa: CATKHSGSGDEQFF
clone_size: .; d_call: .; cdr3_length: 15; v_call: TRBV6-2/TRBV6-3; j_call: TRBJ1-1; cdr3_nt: TGTGCCAGCAGTTACTCGGCACCGCGAAGACCTGAAGCTTTCTTT; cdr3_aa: CASSYSAPRRPEAFF
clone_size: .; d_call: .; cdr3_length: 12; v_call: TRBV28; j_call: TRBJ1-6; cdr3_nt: TGTGCCAGCAGTTTAAGTTATTCACCCCTCCACTTT; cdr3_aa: CASSLSYSPLHF
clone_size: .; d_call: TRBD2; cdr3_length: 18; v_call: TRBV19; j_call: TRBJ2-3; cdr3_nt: TGTGCCAGTAGCCCAGGACTAGCGGGACGCCTCCGCACAGATACGCAGTATTTT; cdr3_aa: CASSPGLAGRLRTDTQYF
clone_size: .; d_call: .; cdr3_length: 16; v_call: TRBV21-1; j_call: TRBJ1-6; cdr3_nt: TGTGCCAGCAGCAAAGCGGACTCAACGCTTAATTCACCCCTCCACTTT; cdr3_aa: CASSKADSTLNSPLHF
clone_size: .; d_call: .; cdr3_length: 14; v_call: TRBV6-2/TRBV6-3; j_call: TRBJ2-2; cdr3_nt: TGTGCCAGCAGTTACTCTGGGGGGGCTGGGGAGCTGTTTTTT; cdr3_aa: CASSYSGGAGELFF
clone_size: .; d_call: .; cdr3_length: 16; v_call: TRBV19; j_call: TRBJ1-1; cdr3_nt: TGTGCCAGTCGAGTGGAACTAAGCTCAAGAAGTACTGAAGCTTTCTTT; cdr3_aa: CASRVELSSRSTEAFF
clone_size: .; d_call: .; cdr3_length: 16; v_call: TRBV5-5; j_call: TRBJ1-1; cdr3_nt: TGTGCCAGCAGCGCCCGTACTGACAGCTTATCTGCTGAAGCTTTCTTT; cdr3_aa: CASSARTDSLSAEAFF
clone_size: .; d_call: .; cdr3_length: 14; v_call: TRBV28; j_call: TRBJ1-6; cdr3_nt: TGTGCCAGCAGTCCCCGGCACCATAATTCACCCCTCCACTTT; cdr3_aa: CASSPRHHNSPLHF
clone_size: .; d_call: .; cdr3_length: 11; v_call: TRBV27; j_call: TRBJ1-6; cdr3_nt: TGTGCCAGCAGTTTAGGATCACCCCTCCACTTT; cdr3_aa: CASSLGSPLHF
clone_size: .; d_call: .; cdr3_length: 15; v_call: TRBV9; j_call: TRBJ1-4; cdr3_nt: TGTGCCAGCAGCGTTTCGGGGGATACTAATGAAAAACTGTTTTTT; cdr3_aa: CASSVSGDTNEKLFF
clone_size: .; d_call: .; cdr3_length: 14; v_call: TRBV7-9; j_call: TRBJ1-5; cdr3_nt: TGTGCCAGCAGCGAAAAAGGGGGGAATCAGCCCCAGCATTTT; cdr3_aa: CASSEKGGNQPQHF
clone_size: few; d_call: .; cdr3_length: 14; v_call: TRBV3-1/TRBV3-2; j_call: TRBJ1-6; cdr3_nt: TGTGCCAGCAGCCAAGGAGTCCGTAATTCACCCCTCCACTTT; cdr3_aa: CASSQGVRNSPLHF
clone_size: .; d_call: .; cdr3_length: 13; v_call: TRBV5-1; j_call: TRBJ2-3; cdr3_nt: TGCGCCAGCAGCTTGGCTGAGGGAGATACGCAGTATTTT; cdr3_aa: CASSLAEGDTQYF
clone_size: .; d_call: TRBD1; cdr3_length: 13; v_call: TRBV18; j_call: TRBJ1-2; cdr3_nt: TGTGCCAGCTCAGAACAGGGGGACTATGGCTACACCTTC; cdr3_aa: CASSEQGDYGYTF
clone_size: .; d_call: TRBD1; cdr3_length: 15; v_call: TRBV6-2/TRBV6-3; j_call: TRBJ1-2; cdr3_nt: TGTGCCAGCAGTTCTGGACAGGGGGTCTACTATGGCTACACCTTC; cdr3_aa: CASSSGQGVYYGYTF
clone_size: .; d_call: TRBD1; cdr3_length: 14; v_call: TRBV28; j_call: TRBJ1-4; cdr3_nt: TGTGCCAGCAGTGTACAGGGGGCGCGTGAAAAACTGTTTTTT; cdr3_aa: CASSVQGAREKLFF
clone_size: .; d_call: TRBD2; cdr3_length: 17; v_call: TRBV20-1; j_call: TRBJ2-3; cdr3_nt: TGCAGTGCTAGTCCGGACGTAGCGGGAGGGCGAGGAGATACGCAGTATTTT; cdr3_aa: CSASPDVAGGRGDTQYF
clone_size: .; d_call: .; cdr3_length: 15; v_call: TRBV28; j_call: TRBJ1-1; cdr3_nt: TGTGCCAGCAGTCCGCCTGGGGGTTTTGACACTGAAGCTTTCTTT; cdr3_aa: CASSPPGGFDTEAFF
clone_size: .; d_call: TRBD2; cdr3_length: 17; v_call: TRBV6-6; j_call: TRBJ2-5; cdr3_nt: TGTGCCAGCAGTCTGACTAGCGGGAGATTGATCGGGGAGACCCAGTACTTC; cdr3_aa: CASSLTSGRLIGETQYF
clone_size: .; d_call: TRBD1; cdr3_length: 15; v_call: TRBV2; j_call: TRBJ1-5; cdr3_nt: TGTGCCAGCAGTGAACACAGGGGGAAGGGTCAGCCCCAGCATTTT; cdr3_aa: CASSEHRGKGQPQHF
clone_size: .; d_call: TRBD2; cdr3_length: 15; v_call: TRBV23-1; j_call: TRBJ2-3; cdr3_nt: TGCGCCAGCAGTCAAAGGGAGGGCAAGACAGATACGCAGTATTTT; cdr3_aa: CASSQREGKTDTQYF
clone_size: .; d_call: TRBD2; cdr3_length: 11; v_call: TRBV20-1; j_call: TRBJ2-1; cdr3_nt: TGCAGTGCCAATACCGGGACTAGACAGTTCTTC; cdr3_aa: CSANTGTRQFF
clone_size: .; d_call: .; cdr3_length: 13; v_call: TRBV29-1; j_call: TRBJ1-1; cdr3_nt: TGCAGCGTTGAACCCCGGGCATCACCTGAAGCTTTCTTT; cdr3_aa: CSVEPRASPEAFF
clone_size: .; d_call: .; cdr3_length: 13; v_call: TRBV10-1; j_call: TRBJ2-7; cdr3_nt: TGCGCCAGCAGCCCAATGAGGGTGGGGGAGCAGTACTTC; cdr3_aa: CASSPMRVGEQYF
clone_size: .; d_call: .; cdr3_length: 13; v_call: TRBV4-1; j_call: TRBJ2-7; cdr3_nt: TGCGCCAGCAGCCAAGTACAGGGTTACGAGCAGTACTTC; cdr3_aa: CASSQVQGYEQYF
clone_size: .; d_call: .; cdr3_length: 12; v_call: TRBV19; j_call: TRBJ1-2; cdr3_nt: TGTGCCAGTAGTAGTCCTAACTATGGCTACACCTTC; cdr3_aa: CASSSPNYGYTF
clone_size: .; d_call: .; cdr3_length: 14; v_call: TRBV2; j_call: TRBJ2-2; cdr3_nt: TGTGCCAGCTCCCCGGGTCCCGCGGGCGGGGAGCTGTTTTTT; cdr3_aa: CASSPGPAGGELFF
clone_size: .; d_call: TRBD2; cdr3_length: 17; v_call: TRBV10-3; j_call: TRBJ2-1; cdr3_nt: TGTGCCATCAGGCCTAGCGGGAGTCTCCTCTCCTACAATGAGCAGTTCTTC; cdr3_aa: CAIRPSGSLLSYNEQFF
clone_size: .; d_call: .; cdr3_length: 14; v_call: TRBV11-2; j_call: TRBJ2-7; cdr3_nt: TGTGCCAGCAGCTTAAGGAGAGGGAGCTACGAGCAGTACTTC; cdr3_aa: CASSLRRGSYEQYF
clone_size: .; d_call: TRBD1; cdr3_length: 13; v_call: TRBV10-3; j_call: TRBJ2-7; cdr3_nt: TGTGCCACAATAAGACAGGGGGCCTACGAGCAGTACTTC; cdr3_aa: CATIRQGAYEQYF
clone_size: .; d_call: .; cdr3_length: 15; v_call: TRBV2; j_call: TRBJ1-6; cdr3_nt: TGTGCCAGCACTGACAGGCCTGGGGGGAATTCACCCCTCCACTTT; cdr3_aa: CASTDRPGGNSPLHF
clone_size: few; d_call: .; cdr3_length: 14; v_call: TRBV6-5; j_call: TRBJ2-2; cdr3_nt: TGTGCCAGCAGTTCCCTCGACAGGCCCGGGGAGCTGTTTTTT; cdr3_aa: CASSSLDRPGELFF
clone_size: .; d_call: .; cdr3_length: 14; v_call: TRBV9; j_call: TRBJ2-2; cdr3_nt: TGTGCCAGCAGCCCTACAAGTTACACCGGGGAGCTGTTTTTT; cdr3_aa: CASSPTSYTGELFF
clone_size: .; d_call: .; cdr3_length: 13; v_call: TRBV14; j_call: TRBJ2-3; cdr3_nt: TGTGCCAGCAGCCAAGATTGGGGAGATACGCAGTATTTT; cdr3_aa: CASSQDWGDTQYF
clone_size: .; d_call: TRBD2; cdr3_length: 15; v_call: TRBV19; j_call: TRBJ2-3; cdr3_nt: TGTGCCAGTAGTCCCGGGACTAGCGGAGGAGATACGCAGTATTTT; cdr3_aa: CASSPGTSGGDTQYF
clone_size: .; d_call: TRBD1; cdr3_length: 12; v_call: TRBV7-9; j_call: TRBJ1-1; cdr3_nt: TGTGCCAGCGCACAGGGGACCACTGAAGCTTTCTTT; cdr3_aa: CASAQGTTEAFF
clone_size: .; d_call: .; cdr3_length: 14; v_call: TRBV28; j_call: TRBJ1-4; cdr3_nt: TGTGCCAGCAGCCTCCGGGGCCCAAATGAAAAACTGTTTTTT; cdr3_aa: CASSLRGPNEKLFF
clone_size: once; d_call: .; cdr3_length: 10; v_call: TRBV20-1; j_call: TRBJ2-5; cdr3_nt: TGCAGTGCCGTCGGAGAGACCCAGTACTTC; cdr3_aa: CSAVGETQYF
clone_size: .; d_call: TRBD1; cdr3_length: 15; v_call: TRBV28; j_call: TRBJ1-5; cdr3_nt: TGTGCCAGCAGTTTTCAGGACAGGGGCAATCAGCCCCAGCATTTT; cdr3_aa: CASSFQDRGNQPQHF
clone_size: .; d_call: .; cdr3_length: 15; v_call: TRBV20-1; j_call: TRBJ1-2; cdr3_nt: TGCAGTGCTAGTCAGTTGACCCGGGAGGTATGGGGCTACACCTTC; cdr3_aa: CSASQLTREVWGYTF